This TCR beta chain was sequenced during a study of blood T cell repertoires in COVID-19 (dated by TCRdb to 2020 to 2022). Regarding the study in general: Samples from collaborators originated in the United States, Italy and Spain and spanned both the acute and convalescent phases of COVID-19. The material from the prospective study consisted of cDNA or gDNA derived from T cells, B-cell-depleted T cells, or PBMCs. Deeply sampled blood TCRbeta repertoires from subjects exposed to, actively infected with, or recovered from COVID-19 were included in the dataset. The repertoires were made available in a free public database intended to serve as a resource for research on the immune response to SARS-CoV-2. Samples came from the ongoing ImmuneRACE study (first 160 participants) plus 1,254 subjects from 6 global collaborators. Nearly every sample came with metadata listing a de-identified subject ID, COVID-19 status, age in years and sex. Where available, HLA class I and class II types were taken from metadata supplied by the sample provider and were not determined by assay-based typing.

Whole blood was collected in K2EDTA tubes by collaborating institutions according to the institutions' own protocols. Collaborator samples were shipped for TCRbeta analysis as frozen whole blood, isolated PBMCs, or DNA extracted from either sample type. For this clone: Its antigen specificity is not known. Base qualities are not at hand, and no much larger clone is one base apart.

V is cut by 1 base and J by 6 bases, and the space between the germline ends is 17 bases. Sequences SGHNT (CDR1) and YYREEE (CDR2) are obtained from the germline V gene (reference sequence). The CDR3, from cysteine to phenylalanine, totals 16 residues. Of all the DNA, just the CDR3 is kept, 48 bases in frame from base 1. Points the paper makes about the study in general: The amount of clinical and demographic metadata varied by source and participant and was provided uncurated.

TCRbeta CDR3 regions were amplified from genomic DNA by means of the immunoSEQ Assay, a bias-controlled multiplex PCR. Per the source publication's procedure: Nucleated cell counts per sample were estimated from amplification of reference gene primers within the assay. To quantify the absolute abundance of each unique TCRbeta CDR3 rearrangement, sequence reads were collapsed and filtered. For each sample, productive Simpson clonality was calculated as the square root of Simpson's diversity index over productive rearrangements. The clones in this table, taken by TCRdb from immuneACCESS, are in-frame only. Not every clone is retained; where verified, under half of the shortfall comes from an unresolved V gene, and the cause of the rest is unknown. The DNA was the basis for D and trimming; V, J and clone size are from that table. The sample has 190,000 or so clones on record, roughly 90% of them singletons. About 0.81% of the sample rests with the top ten.

The V and J segments used are TRBV5-4 and TRBJ2-1; a tentative D call is TRBD1 (5 bases match). This clonotype originated in a woman between 65 and 79 years old with acute or convalescent COVID-19. Sequencing was done on a sample of peripheral blood. CDR3 protein: CASSLFSMAGFNEQFF. The bases read TGTGCCAGCAGCTTGTTTTCCATGGCAGGGTTCAATGAGCAGTTCTTC.